Presented here are 22 T cell receptor beta chains from one specimen sequenced in a study of beta chain features in type 1 diabetes. The investigators reverse transcribed all of the isolated RNA, so they sequenced expressed TCRB transcripts. Here immunoSEQ multiplex PCR was the method, and the copy in TCRdb shows in-frame clones only, minus some. The profile shows around 600,000 clones, roughly 12% of them singletons. These receptors' antigens are unknown. Findings of the study overall: In all four CD4+ subsets, TCRB CDR3 length was significantly, moderately reduced in type 1 diabetes.

The material sequenced was naive CD4+ T cells from blood. These receptors were obtained from a man between 25 and 39 years old with type 1 diabetes.

The table lists this clone with a few counts. Since a much larger clone is just one base distant, this may be a read error. Other DNA sequences in this specimen translate into the identical CDR3. This chain joins TRBV11-2 and TRBJ2-7; D is undetermined. Germline loops: CDR1 SGHAT, CDR2 FQNNGV. CDR3 length: 11 residues. Trimming pared 6 bases from V and 0 bases from J, leaving 3 bases between. In DNA form, the CDR3 reads TGTGCCAGCAGATCCTCCTACGAGCAGTACTTC. Its protein is CASRSSYEQYF.

This clone appeared a few times. The CDR3 here is CSPSSTDTQYF. The CDR3 bases are TGCAGTCCCTCTAGCACAGATACGCAGTATTTT. The chain couples TRBV20-1 to TRBJ2-3, with D uncertain. The CDR3 loop spans 11 amino acids. CDR1 DFQATT and CDR2 SNEGSKA come from the germline V gene (reference sequence). The ends were cut back, 8 bases at V and 0 bases at J, with 6 bases in the middle.

This clone showed up just a few times. The chain joins TRBV2 to TRBJ2-1; D not certain. The ends were cut back, 1 base at V and 0 bases at J, with 7 bases in the middle. The CDR3 length is 15 residues. Germline CDR1 reads SNHLY; CDR2 reads FYNNEI. The CDR3 protein is CASSEGVSSYNEQFF. CDR3 DNA: TGTGCCAGCAGTGAAGGGGTGAGCTCCTACAATGAGCAGTTCTTC.

Comment on this clone: Additional DNA sequences in this sample encode the identical CDR3. CDR3 sequence reads: CASSLQRGSQETQYF. CDR3 DNA: TGTGCCAGCAGCCTGCAGCGGGGGTCCCAAGAGACCCAGTACTTC. The rearrangement uses TRBV7-2 and TRBJ2-5; 8 nucleotides match TRBD2. V gave up 5 bases and J gave up 1 base; unmatched junction bases: 6. CDR3 length: 15 residues. The germline CDR1 and CDR2 sequences are SGHTA and FQGNSA.

The chain has TRBV11-2 and TRBJ1-4; D gene ambiguous. Looked up from germline, CDR1 is SGHAT and CDR2 is FQNNGV. The length of the CDR3 is 14 residues. V lost 3 bases and J 0 bases, leaving 5 bases between the germline ends. For the CDR3, the DNA is TGTGCCAGCAGCTTGGTTGCAACTAATGAAAAACTGTTTTTT. Amino acids: CASSLVATNEKLFF.

This clone was detected only a few times. The gene calls are TRBV19 and TRBJ2-3; D might be TRBD1 (6 bases). Germline-derived CDR1 and CDR2 are LNHDA and SQIVND (reference sequence). Trimming cost V 5 bases and J 4 bases, with 16 bases left between them. The CDR3 is 15 residues long. CDR3 sequence reads: CASSEPRGRADTQYF. The CDR3 region has the DNA TGTGCCAGTAGTGAACCCAGGGGTCGGGCAGATACGCAGTATTTT.

There are a few counts of this clone. The V and J genes are TRBV2 and TRBJ1-2, with D perhaps TRBD1 (5 bases). CDR1 is SNHLY, CDR2 FYNNEI, per germline. The V end lost 3 bases, the J end lost 7 bases, and 18 bases lay between the germline ends. The CDR3 is made up of 15 amino acids. The CDR3 DNA reads as TGTGCCAGCAGTGAGGGTATAGGGGATTTCGGTGGCTACACCTTC. Its translation: CASSEGIGDFGGYTF.

This clone showed up just a few times. V usage is TRBV5-1 and J usage is TRBJ2-1, with 7 positions matching TRBD2. The germline gives CDR1 SGHRS, CDR2 YFSETQ. The V gene end was trimmed by 0 bases and the J gene end by 7 bases; junction bases not matched to a gene: 10. CDR3 size: 16 residues. CDR3 amino acids: CASSLARGGGRNEQFF. CDR3 coding DNA: TGCGCCAGCAGCTTGGCCCGCGGGGGTGGTAGGAATGAGCAGTTCTTC.

The genes are TRBV28 and TRBJ2-4; TRBD2 agrees at 8 bases. The V and J ends lost 6 bases and 9 bases, in that order; junction bases with no gene match: 10. CDR1 is MDHEN and CDR2 is SYDVKM in the germline V gene. The CDR3 is made up of 14 amino acids. The CDR3 loop is CASRVGGVGGIQYF. CDR3 bases: TGTGCCAGCAGGGTCGGGGGGGTAGGCGGCATTCAGTACTTC.

CDR3 bases: TGTGCCAGCAGTGACGGTCTCGAGACCTTCTCCTACGAGCAGTACTTC. As protein: CASSDGLETFSYEQYF. The gene calls are TRBV6-1 and TRBJ2-7; no clear D gene. Germline V gene sequence: CDR1 MNHNS, CDR2 SASEGT. CDR3 length: 16 amino acids. V was trimmed by 3 bases and J by 0 bases, leaving 15 bases between them.

V usage is TRBV9 and J usage is TRBJ1-2; D gene uncertain. V was trimmed by 0 bases and J by 1 base, leaving 19 bases between them. The CDR3 contains 18 residues. Looked up from germline, CDR1 is SGDLS and CDR2 is YYNGEE. In nucleotides, the CDR3 is TGTGCCAGCAGCGTAGTCCCTCCGACTGACCCACATAACTATGGCTACACCTTC. Its translation: CASSVVPPTDPHNYGYTF.

This clone showed up just a few times. This sequence joins TRBV2 and TRBJ1-5, with D perhaps matching TRBD1 (5 bases). The V gene lost 5 bases and the J gene lost 6 bases, with 14 bases spanning the gap. The CDR3 is made up of 14 amino acids. The germline CDR1 and CDR2 sequences are SNHLY and FYNNEI. CDR3 sequence (DNA): TGTGCCAGCAGTTGGGCTACAGGTAGTCAGCCCCAGCATTTT. Amino acids: CASSWATGSQPQHF.

This chain connects TRBV2 to TRBJ2-5; 7 nucleotides agree with TRBD1. The J segment lost 1 base and the V segment lost 6 bases, leaving 2 bases of the junction unmatched. Germline CDR1 reads SNHLY; CDR2 reads FYNNEI. This CDR3 has 13 residues. As DNA, the CDR3 is TGTGCCAGCAGAGACAGGGCCCAAGAGACCCAGTACTTC. Encoded protein: CASRDRAQETQYF.

This chain connects TRBV11-2 to TRBJ2-1; 9 nucleotides line up with TRBD2. The length of the CDR3 is 17 residues. The V gene end was trimmed by 1 base and the J gene end by 7 bases; junction bases not matched to a gene: 11. The germline V gene has CDR1 SGHAT and CDR2 FQNNGV. In nucleotides, the CDR3 is TGTGCCAGCAGCTTAGCCCCCCTTAGCGGGGGATTTAATGAGCAGTTCTTC. Its translation is CASSLAPLSGGFNEQFF.

This chain links TRBV6-1 with TRBJ2-7, with TRBD1 matching over 9 bases. CDR1 is MNHNS and CDR2 is SASEGT in the germline V gene. Losses at the gene ends were 8 bases for V and 4 bases for J; bases not matched to a gene: 12. The CDR3 is 15 residues long. CDR3 nucleotide sequence: TGTGCCAGCCCCGGGTCAGGGGGACAGGGATACGAGCAGTACTTC. Amino acids: CASPGSGGQGYEQYF.

This chain uses TRBV18 with TRBJ1-1; TRBD1 aligns across 7 bases. CDR1 is KGHSH and CDR2 is LQKENI in the germline V gene. This CDR3 comprises 12 residues. The V and J ends lost 0 bases and 9 bases, in that order; junction bases with no gene match: 1. This CDR3 is CASSPPGQKAFF. The CDR3 DNA is TGTGCCAGCTCACCACCGGGACAGAAAGCTTTCTTT.

The V call is TRBV9, the J call TRBJ2-2; no clear D gene. Germline CDR1 reads SGDLS; CDR2 reads YYNGEE. The CDR3 is 13 residues long. Deletions cut 4 bases from V and 6 bases from J, with 10 bases between. CDR3 sequence: CASSRSRPGELFF. In nucleotides, the CDR3 is TGTGCCAGCAGCCGTTCCCGCCCCGGGGAGCTGTTTTTT.

This clone was seen more than once but under ten times. This rearrangement joins TRBV30 to TRBJ2-3; D not certain. The CDR3 contains 14 residues. The germline V and J ends were trimmed by 3 bases and 6 bases, with 16 bases remaining between them. The germline V gene has CDR1 GTSNPN and CDR2 SVGIG (reference sequence). The CDR3 region has the DNA TGTGCCTGGAGGAGTGTGGTCCAGGTGGATACGCAGTATTTT. Its translation: CAWRSVVQVDTQYF. Together with reference TRBV30 and TRBJ2-3, the CDR3 gives the full variable domain: SQTIHQWPATLVQPVGSPLSLECTVEGTSNPNLYWYRQAAGRGLQLLFYSVGIGQISSEVPQNLSASRPQDRQFILSSKKLLLSDSGFYLCAWRSVVQVDTQYFGPGTRLTVL.

The J gene is TRBJ1-3, the V gene TRBV5-1; D is unresolved. Germline V gene lookup returns CDR1 SGHRS and CDR2 YFSETQ. V dropped 4 bases and J dropped 2 bases, with 13 bases sitting between them. This CDR3 comprises 15 residues. The CDR3 sequence: CASSPGEWTGNTIYF. CDR3 DNA sequence: TGCGCCAGCAGCCCCGGAGAGTGGACTGGAAACACCATATATTTT.

V and J are TRBV2 and TRBJ1-4, with D unclear. CDR3 length: 14 residues. The germline CDR1 and CDR2 sequences are SNHLY and FYNNEI. V was pared by 8 bases and J by 0 bases, with 10 bases between. The CDR3 region has the DNA TGTGCCAGCCGGGAACAAGCAACTAATGAAAAACTGTTTTTT. It yields the protein CASREQATNEKLFF.

This clone was detected only a few times. The rearrangement uses TRBV7-9 and TRBJ2-7, with TRBD1 matching over 7 bases. Germline CDR1 reads SEHNR; CDR2 reads FQNEAQ (reference sequence). The V gene end was trimmed by 4 bases and the J gene end by 2 bases; junction bases not matched to a gene: 5. This CDR3 spans 14 amino acids. CDR3 amino acids: CASSSRDSTYEQYF. In nucleotides, the CDR3 is TGTGCCAGCAGCTCCCGGGACAGCACCTACGAGCAGTACTTC.

The chain recombines TRBV6-1 with TRBJ2-2; D call uncertain. Looked up from germline, CDR1 is MNHNS and CDR2 is SASEGT. The CDR3 runs 15 residues. The ends were cut back, 0 bases at V and 4 bases at J, with 9 bases in the middle. CDR3 in amino acids: CASSEALRATGELFF. The DNA of the CDR3 is TGTGCCAGCAGTGAAGCCCTTCGGGCCACCGGGGAGCTGTTTTTT.